This TCR beta chain was recovered during a study of blood T cell repertoires in COVID-19. Study in general: Spain, Italy and the United States supplied samples that represented acute and convalescent COVID-19.

The germline V and J ends were trimmed by 5 bases and 0 bases, with 14 bases remaining between them. CDR3 length: 14 residues. From germline, CDR1 is SQVTM and CDR2 ANQGSEA. Using immunoSEQ multiplex PCR, the repertoire was profiled, and TCRdb retains in-frame clones only, with some absent. The table records under 140,000 clones, more than 75% of them present only once. The V and J genes are TRBV29-1 and TRBJ2-7; TRBD2 might be the D (6 bases). The sequencing input was peripheral blood. The clonotype comes from a woman in her forties or fifties with acute or convalescent COVID-19. The CDR3, as DNA: TGCAGCGTTCAAACCGGGACTTTCTCCTACGAGCAGTACTTC. This gives the protein CSVQTGTFSYEQYF.